The next 25 T cell receptor beta chains were all read from a single sample in a study of shared clonotypes between healthy human individuals. Some clones are missing from TCRdb's copy, which holds only in-frame ones; the method was immunoSEQ multiplex PCR. The table lists over 400,000 clones, around 80% of them singletons. The sample taken for sequencing was PBMCs. All receptors come from a woman aged 40 to 50 in good health. Some clones in this sample may be carry-over from other donors' samples.

On this clone: A junction end diverges from the germline sequence, so it may reflect a read error. The sample holds other DNA sequences that translate to the same CDR3. The CDR3 region has the DNA TGTGCCAGCAGCTTTGATTTCAGGGGGACCGGGGAGCTGTTTTTC. Protein sequence: CASSFDFRGTGELFF. The rearrangement joins TRBV5-4 to TRBJ2-2, with 7 bases matching TRBD1. Germline CDR1 SGHNT, CDR2 YYREEE (reference sequence). This CDR3 has 15 amino acids.

The rearrangement joins TRBV5-1 to TRBJ2-3; 7 positions match TRBD1. The V and J ends lost 0 bases and 1 base, in that order; junction bases with no gene match: 5. This CDR3 has 16 amino acids. The germline V gene has CDR1 SGHRS and CDR2 YFSETQ. DNA of the CDR3: TGCGCCAGCAGCTTGGACAGGGGATCAGGCACAGATACGCAGTATTTT. Amino acid sequence: CASSLDRGSGTDTQYF.

This clone has only one observation. This chain links TRBV5-8 with TRBJ2-2, with D perhaps TRBD1 (5 bases). This CDR3 has 15 amino acids. The V gene lost 4 bases and the J gene lost 3 bases, with 13 bases spanning the gap. Germline CDR1 SGHTS, CDR2 YDEGEE. The CDR3 here is CASSDRDSYTGELFF. DNA for the CDR3: TGTGCCAGCAGCGATCGAGACAGTTACACCGGGGAGCTGTTTTTT.

The sample holds many counts of this clone. This chain connects TRBV11-3 to TRBJ2-3; TRBD1 or TRBD2 may be the D gene (5 bases each). Germline V gene lookup returns CDR1 SGHNT and CDR2 YENEEA. The CDR3 covers 15 residues. V shed 0 bases and J shed 4 bases, with 11 bases lying between them. Here the CDR3 reads CASSLDGQGPDTQYF. CDR3 DNA: TGTGCCAGCAGCTTAGATGGGCAGGGACCAGATACGCAGTATTTT.

The chain uses TRBV7-9 and TRBJ2-2; TRBD2 is a possible D gene (6 bases). Deletions cut 5 bases from V and 3 bases from J, with 16 bases between. The CDR3 spans 16 residues. Germline V gives CDR1 SEHNR, CDR2 FQNEAQ (reference sequence). This chain's CDR3 is CASSPPGVGDTGELFF. CDR3 nucleotide sequence: TGTGCCAGCAGCCCCCCGGGAGTTGGAGACACCGGGGAGCTGTTTTTT.

The V and J genes are TRBV29-1 and TRBJ2-7; TRBD2 aligns across 8 bases. In germline, CDR1 is SQVTM, CDR2 ANQGSEA. Trimming removed 6 bases from V and 6 bases from J; junction bases left unmatched: 10. CDR3 length equals 13 residues. Here the CDR3 reads CSVGALAGPEQYF. For the CDR3, the DNA is TGCAGCGTAGGGGCGCTAGCGGGTCCCGAGCAGTACTTC.

This clone is a singleton in its sample. The chain employs TRBV10-3 and TRBJ2-7, with TRBD1 matching 7 bases. The CDR3 has 14 residues. J was trimmed by 2 bases and V by 4 bases; bases with no gene match: 5. Germline values: CDR1 ENHRY, CDR2 SYGVKD. Here the CDR3 reads CAISGAGGPYEQYF. CDR3 DNA: TGTGCCATCAGTGGGGCAGGGGGACCCTACGAGCAGTACTTC.

The V gene is TRBV7-7, the J gene TRBJ2-7, with D unclear. The V end was cut by 2 bases, the J end by 4 bases, with 9 bases between. This CDR3 is built from 13 residues. Germline CDR1 and CDR2: SSHAT and FNYEAQ (reference sequence). CDR3 coding DNA: TGTGCCAGCAGCTTATCCGCGGAATACGAGCAGTACTTC. This sequence encodes CASSLSAEYEQYF.

The chain joins TRBV28 to TRBJ2-7, with TRBD1 matching over 7 bases. This CDR3 comprises 14 residues. In germline, CDR1 is MDHEN, CDR2 SYDVKM. With 2 bases clipped from V and 7 bases from J, the junction kept 8 bases outside the gene matches. The DNA of the CDR3 is TGTGCCAGCAGTTTACGCCGGGACAGTTCAGAGCAGTACTTC. Its protein is CASSLRRDSSEQYF.

This clone was detected a few times. The chain is built from TRBV7-2 and TRBJ2-5, with TRBD1 identical over 9 bases. V trimming: 5 bases; J trimming: 5 bases; junction bases outside the gene matches: 6. The CDR3 is 14 residues long. Germline V gene sequence: CDR1 SGHTA, CDR2 FQGNSA. CDR3 nucleotide sequence: TGTGCCAGCAGCCGAGACAGGGGGGCGGAGACCCAGTACTTC. Its translation is CASSRDRGAETQYF.

This clone has more than one count but fewer than ten. Other nucleotide sequences from this sample produce the same CDR3. The J gene is TRBJ1-3, the V gene TRBV6-6; 9 nucleotides line up with TRBD1. Germline assignment: CDR1 MNHNY and CDR2 SVGAGI (reference sequence). The CDR3 sequence is 16 residues long. The ends lost 4 bases at V and 8 bases at J; junction bases unmatched: 12. The CDR3 DNA reads as TGTGCCAGCAGTTCCCACACCGGGACAGGGATCCACACCATATATTTT. This encodes CASSSHTGTGIHTIYF.

The CDR3 spells CASRRDSNGETQYF. Here the CDR3 DNA reads TGTGCCAGCAGACGAGACAGTAATGGAGAGACCCAGTACTTC. The rearrangement links TRBV11-1 to TRBJ2-5, with a weak D call TRBD1 (5 bases). Per the germline V gene, CDR1 is SGHAT and CDR2 is FQDESV (reference sequence). The CDR3 covers 14 residues. The V end was cut by 6 bases, the J end by 4 bases, with 15 bases between.

This clone was seen once. A read error is possible here, since a much larger clone lies one base away. Other nucleotide sequences from this sample produce the same CDR3. V is TRBV30 and J is TRBJ2-5; D ambiguous. CDR3 size: 11 residues. CDR1 and CDR2 (germline): GTSNPN, SVGIG (reference sequence). V dropped 2 bases and J dropped 5 bases, with 6 bases sitting between them. The CDR3 DNA reads as TGTGCCTGGAGTCTTGGGGAGACCCAGTACTTC. Translated: CAWSLGETQYF. The entire variable domain, with the rest obtained from reference TRBV30 and TRBJ2-5, is as follows: SQTIHQWPATLVQPVGSPLSLECTVEGTSNPNLYWYRQAAGRGLQLLFYSVGIGQISSEVPQNLSASRPQDRQFILSSKKLLLSDSGFYLCAWSLGETQYFGPGTRLLVL.

This clone was observed once. The V gene is TRBV6-6, the J gene TRBJ2-1; 10 bases are a match to TRBD2. The CDR3 loop spans 14 amino acids. CDR1 is MNHNY, CDR2 SVGAGI, per germline (reference sequence). V was pared by 8 bases and J by 0 bases, with 1 base of the junction left unmatched. CDR3 amino acids: CASLAGGSYNEQFF. For the CDR3, the DNA is TGTGCCAGCTTAGCGGGAGGCTCCTACAATGAGCAGTTCTTC.

The chain links TRBV6-5 to TRBJ2-7, with D tentatively TRBD1 or TRBD2 (5 bases each). The germline V gene encodes CDR1 MNHEY and CDR2 SVGAGI. The CDR3 has 15 amino acids. V lost 4 bases and J lost 5, with 18 bases in between. CDR3 nucleotides: TGTGCCAGCAGTTTAGGGGACCCTGGCACCGACGAGCAGTACTTC. Protein product: CASSLGDPGTDEQYF.

The chain combines TRBV6-1 with TRBJ2-2; 11 bases are shared with TRBD2. V shed 6 bases, J shed 7 bases, and the junction held 7 bases outside the gene matches. Germline CDR1 is MNHNS and CDR2 is SASEGT. The CDR3 sequence is 15 residues long. CDR3 residues: CASRLAGGPVGELFF. DNA for the CDR3: TGTGCCAGCAGGTTAGCGGGAGGGCCGGTCGGGGAGCTGTTTTTT.

V is TRBV28 and J is TRBJ2-1; 14 positions agree with TRBD2. The CDR3 consists of 16 residues. The germline gives CDR1 MDHEN, CDR2 SYDVKM. With V trimmed by 5 bases and J by 7 bases, 7 bases remained unmatched. CDR3 nucleotides: TGTGCCAGCAGTACCTCAGGACTAGCGGGAGGTAATGAGCAGTTCTTC. It codes for CASSTSGLAGGNEQFF.

This clone occurred a few times. The chain joins TRBV27 to TRBJ1-5; no definite D call. Trimming stripped 10 bases from V and 11 bases from J, with 24 bases between. Looked up from germline, CDR1 is MNHEY and CDR2 is SMNVEV (reference sequence). This CDR3 contains 14 residues. The DNA for the CDR3 is TGTGCCACCTCAGCGGCAGGCTGGATTCCTGCCCAGCATTTT. It yields the protein CATSAAGWIPAQHF.

The V and J genes are TRBV9 and TRBJ2-3; TRBD2 aligns across 13 bases. The germline gives CDR1 SGDLS, CDR2 YYNGEE. V shed 7 bases and J 0 bases; nucleotides not matched to a gene: 14. This CDR3 is 19 amino acids long. CDR3 nucleotide sequence: TGTGCCAGCTCCTCTAAGCGGACTAGCGGGAGTATTAGCACAGATACGCAGTATTTT. As protein: CASSSKRTSGSISTDTQYF. The complete variable domain, with remaining parts taken from reference TRBV9 and TRBJ2-3, reads DSGVTQTPKHLITATGQRVTLRCSPRSGDLSVYWYQQSLDQGLQFLIQYYNGEERAKGNILERFSAQQFPDLHSELNLSSLELGDSALYFCASSSKRTSGSISTDTQYFGPGTRLTVL.

The chain joins TRBV7-9 to TRBJ1-1, with D unclear. The CDR3 contains 15 residues. Germline V lookup: CDR1 SEHNR, CDR2 FQNEAQ (reference sequence). The germline V and J ends were trimmed by 2 bases and 1 base, with 11 bases remaining between them. CDR3 in amino acids: CASSLQRGSNTEAFF. CDR3 in DNA: TGTGCCAGCAGCTTACAACGCGGATCGAACACTGAAGCTTTCTTT.

In this sample, this clone turned up a few times. CDR3 DNA sequence: TGCAGCGTCGGGACCCTGACTGGAAACACCATATATTTT. Its protein product is CSVGTLTGNTIYF. This chain links TRBV29-1 with TRBJ1-3, with TRBD1 as a possible D gene (5 bases). The CDR3 loop spans 13 amino acids. The V and J ends lost 6 bases and 2 bases respectively, with 11 bases between them. The germline gives CDR1 SQVTM, CDR2 ANQGSEA.

This chain connects TRBV7-9 to TRBJ2-4, with no clear D. Germline V gene sequence: CDR1 SEHNR, CDR2 FQNEAQ (reference sequence). Trimming removed 1 base from V and 7 bases from J, with 5 bases in between. The CDR3 totals 12 residues. The CDR3 region has the DNA TGTGCCAGCAGCTTAGACGCGAACATTCAGTACTTC. Protein product: CASSLDANIQYF.

CDR3 amino acids: CSVYGGQGADNEQFF. The CDR3 DNA follows: TGCAGCGTATATGGAGGACAGGGGGCGGACAATGAGCAGTTCTTC. This chain connects TRBV29-1 to TRBJ2-1; 11 nucleotides line up with TRBD1. The V gene end was trimmed by 6 bases and the J gene end by 5 bases; junction bases not matched to a gene: 9. This CDR3 is 15 amino acids long. Germline values: CDR1 SQVTM, CDR2 ANQGSEA.

The CDR3 DNA is TGTGCCAGCAGCCAAGAAGGGCTACTCAACAATGAGCAGTTCTTC. Amino acid sequence: CASSQEGLLNNEQFF. The gene calls are TRBV4-2 and TRBJ2-1; D call uncertain. Germline CDR1 and CDR2: LGHNA and YNFKEQ. The CDR3 totals 15 residues. V was shortened by 0 bases and J by 5 bases, with 11 bases between the two germline ends.

The chain couples TRBV6-6 to TRBJ2-1, with 8 nucleotides matching TRBD1. This CDR3 spans 15 amino acids. Germline CDR1 reads MNHNY; CDR2 reads SVGAGI (reference sequence). The J segment lost 3 bases and the V segment lost 4 bases, leaving 5 bases of the junction unmatched. This CDR3 is CASSSRDRSYNEQFF. DNA of the CDR3: TGTGCCAGCAGTTCCAGGGACAGGAGCTACAATGAGCAGTTCTTC.